Each of the 14 T cell receptor beta chains below was sequenced from the same sample in a study of shared clonotypes between healthy human individuals. Sequencing used immunoSEQ multiplex PCR; TCRdb keeps in-frame clones, though not all of them. The sample yields about 2.2 million clones, 93% seen once. The naive CD8 subset, CD45RO-negative cells positively selected for CCR7, excluded terminally differentiated effector memory CD45RA+ cells. Sequenced input: naive CD8+ T cells from PBMCs. The source of these receptors is a man aged 18 to 29 in good health. Some clones in this sample may be carry-over from other donors' samples.

The chain combines TRBV7-3 with TRBJ2-1, with 7 bases aligning to TRBD1. V dropped 2 bases and J dropped 6; count of bases not matched to a gene: 4. Germline V gene data show CDR1 as SGHTA and CDR2 as FQGTGA. The CDR3 extends over 14 amino acids. The CDR3 here is CASSLSGQSNEQFF. CDR3 DNA sequence: TGTGCCAGCAGCTTATCGGGACAGAGCAATGAGCAGTTCTTC.

The V gene is TRBV27, the J gene TRBJ1-1, with 8 bases aligning to TRBD1. From germline, CDR1 is MNHEY and CDR2 SMNVEV (reference sequence). With V trimmed by 6 bases and J by 6 bases, 6 bases remained unmatched. This CDR3 spans 13 amino acids. DNA of the CDR3: TGTGCCAGCAGAACTGACAGGGGTCCTGAAGCTTTCTTT. As protein: CASRTDRGPEAFF.

This sequence joins TRBV11-2 and TRBJ2-7, with 9 bases fitting TRBD2. CDR1 SGHAT and CDR2 FQNNGV come from the germline V gene. CDR3 size: 17 residues. V lost 4 bases, J lost 4 bases, and 14 bases stayed unmatched. In DNA form, the CDR3 reads TGTGCCAGCAGCTCGGAGACTAGCGGAGAAGATGGGTACGAGCAGTACTTC. As protein: CASSSETSGEDGYEQYF.

This sequence joins TRBV7-9 and TRBJ1-2; D is perhaps TRBD1 (5 bases). In germline, CDR1 is SEHNR, CDR2 FQNEAQ (reference sequence). V was clipped by 5 bases and J by 6 bases, with 10 bases between them. The CDR3 has 12 amino acids. This chain's CDR3 is CASSGGEHGYTF. The CDR3 coding sequence is TGTGCCAGCAGCGGGGGGGAACATGGCTACACCTTC.

CDR3 residues: CAIRGTERAFF. The CDR3 DNA sequence: TGTGCCATCAGGGGGACAGAACGAGCGTTTTTT. This chain connects TRBV10-3 to TRBJ2-2; TRBD1 agrees at 7 bases. CDR1 ENHRY and CDR2 SYGVKD come from the germline V gene. The CDR3 has 11 amino acids. Germline trimming cut 6 bases from V and 16 bases from J; bases unmatched to any gene: 8.

The J gene is TRBJ2-1, the V gene TRBV2; 8 bases line up with TRBD2. CDR1 and CDR2 (germline): SNHLY, FYNNEI. V shed 0 bases and J 6 bases; nucleotides not matched to a gene: 4. CDR3 length: 15 residues. CDR3 DNA: TGTGCCAGCAGTGAAGCCCCCGGGAGGGTCAATGAGCAGTTCTTC. This codes for CASSEAPGRVNEQFF.

This clone appeared a few times. The genes are TRBV27 and TRBJ1-5; TRBD1 might be the D (6 bases). The CDR3 runs 15 residues. V lost 4 bases and J lost 3, with 13 bases in between. The germline V gene has CDR1 MNHEY and CDR2 SMNVEV (reference sequence). This CDR3 reads CASSWRGGNNQPQHF. Written as DNA, the CDR3 is TGTGCCAGCAGTTGGCGAGGGGGTAACAATCAGCCCCAGCATTTT.

The V call is TRBV28, the J call TRBJ1-5; D is ambiguous. The CDR3 is made up of 14 amino acids. Germline-derived CDR1 and CDR2 are MDHEN and SYDVKM. Between the trimmed V and J ends, which lost 2 bases and 2 bases, there was a span of 7 bases. The CDR3 coding sequence is TGTGCCAGCAGTTTAGCGGAGGGCAATCAGCCCCAGCATTTT. Translating it yields CASSLAEGNQPQHF. The variable domain in full, completed from reference TRBV28 and TRBJ1-5, reads DVKVTQSSRYLVKRTGEKVFLECVQDMDHENMFWYRQDPGLGLRLIYFSYDVKMKEKGDIPEGYSVSREKKERFSLILESASTNQTSMYLCASSLAEGNQPQHFGDGTRLSIL.

The gene calls are TRBV5-1 and TRBJ2-3; 10 bases align to TRBD1. The CDR3 is made up of 14 amino acids. With 6 bases clipped from V and 4 bases from J, the junction kept 5 bases outside the gene matches. In germline, CDR1 is SGHRS, CDR2 YFSETQ. In DNA, the CDR3 is TGCGCCAGCATGGGACAGGGGAGGCCAGATACGCAGTATTTT. Its protein is CASMGQGRPDTQYF.

This chain links TRBV7-2 with TRBJ2-1; tentatively, D is TRBD2 (6 bases). Germline V gives CDR1 SGHTA, CDR2 FQGNSA. V lost 4 bases and J 5 bases, leaving 15 bases between the germline ends. The CDR3 is made up of 15 amino acids. The CDR3 reads CASSSIWEVNNEQFF. The CDR3 DNA reads as TGTGCCAGCAGCTCCATATGGGAGGTAAACAATGAGCAGTTCTTC.

A single count supports this clone. The V gene is TRBV29-1, the J gene TRBJ2-1, with 9 bases matching TRBD1. The V segment lost 4 bases and the J segment 5 bases; nucleotides outside the gene matches: 24. CDR1 is SQVTM, CDR2 ANQGSEA, per germline. The CDR3 loop spans 20 amino acids. This CDR3 is CSVASLVGTGTAGIHNEQFF. In DNA, the CDR3 is TGCAGCGTTGCTAGTCTAGTGGGGACAGGGACAGCGGGAATCCACAATGAGCAGTTCTTC.

This clone was recorded only once. The chain links TRBV28 to TRBJ2-7; 11 bases are shared with TRBD2. CDR1 is MDHEN and CDR2 is SYDVKM in the germline V gene. With 3 bases clipped from V and 0 bases from J, the junction kept 7 bases outside the gene matches. This CDR3 has 17 amino acids. The CDR3 is CASSFGLAGLNSYEQYF. CDR3 nucleotides: TGTGCCAGCAGTTTCGGACTAGCGGGCCTTAACTCCTACGAGCAGTACTTC.

The CDR3 DNA sequence: TGTGCCAGCAGCCAAAGGGCGGGAGAACCGACCTACGAGCAGTACTTC. This sequence encodes CASSQRAGEPTYEQYF. This chain connects TRBV11-2 to TRBJ2-7; 7 nucleotides align to TRBD2. V lost 5 bases, J lost 2 bases, and 12 bases stayed unmatched. The CDR3 extends over 16 amino acids. Germline V gene data show CDR1 as SGHAT and CDR2 as FQNNGV.

This chain joins TRBV5-1 and TRBJ1-1; D possibly corresponds to TRBD1 (6 bases). The germline gives CDR1 SGHRS, CDR2 YFSETQ. Trimming left V 4 bases short and J 1 base short, with 20 bases between. The CDR3 loop spans 17 amino acids. CDR3 coding DNA: TGCGCCAGCAGCACCGAAACGAAAGGGGGAGCGAACACTGAAGCTTTCTTT. This encodes CASSTETKGGANTEAFF.